These 23 T cell receptor beta chains were all obtained from the same sample, sequenced in a study of Ad26.COV2.S vaccination and SARS-CoV-2 variants. The sample's treatment: some 20 received Ad26.COV2.S at low or high dose, single or two shots; several received placebo; per-sample allocation not given. Collection of the samples took place on day 63 after the first injection of vaccine or placebo. Method: immunoSEQ multiplex PCR; TCRdb's copy keeps in-frame clones and lacks some. The table has about half a million clones, about 89% seen once. Sequences were derived from peripheral blood, sampled in a trial of Ad26.COV2.S vaccine versus placebo. These receptors all stem from a person aged 18-65 years who received the Ad26.COV2.S COVID-19 vaccine or a placebo.

The chain's CDR3 is CASRPPGGGGETQYF. CDR3 bases: TGTGCCAGCAGGCCACCGGGGGGTGGCGGGGAGACCCAGTACTTC. The gene calls are TRBV28 and TRBJ2-5, with 7 bases matching TRBD2. The ends lost 6 bases at V and 5 bases at J; junction bases unmatched: 12. The CDR3 contains 15 residues. Germline V gene sequence: CDR1 MDHEN, CDR2 SYDVKM. Based on the CDR3 plus reference TRBV28 and TRBJ2-5, the full variable domain is DVKVTQSSRYLVKRTGEKVFLECVQDMDHENMFWYRQDPGLGLRLIYFSYDVKMKEKGDIPEGYSVSREKKERFSLILESASTNQTSMYLCASRPPGGGGETQYFGPGTRLLVL.

On this clone: This specimen includes other DNA sequences encoding the same CDR3. The genes are TRBV10-3 and TRBJ2-7; D is ambiguous. Trimming pared 2 bases from V and 4 bases from J, leaving 6 bases between. This CDR3 has 12 amino acids. From germline, CDR1 is ENHRY and CDR2 SYGVKD. The CDR3 is CAISERAYEQYF. The CDR3, as DNA: TGTGCCATCAGTGAGCGGGCTTACGAGCAGTACTTC.

The chain carries TRBV6-5 and TRBJ1-1; 7 nucleotides align to TRBD1. Germline V CDR1 and CDR2: MNHEY, SVGAGI. This CDR3 contains 14 residues. The V segment lost 7 bases and the J segment 1 base; nucleotides outside the gene matches: 6. CDR3 residues: CASTRGPSNTEAFF. CDR3 DNA: TGTGCCAGCACAAGGGGGCCTTCGAACACTGAAGCTTTCTTT.

The chain links TRBV3-1 (or the pseudogene TRBV3-2) to TRBJ2-7, with D hard to call. The germline gives CDR1 LGHDT, CDR2 YNNKEL (reference sequence). Between the trimmed V and J ends, which lost 2 bases and 4 bases, there was a span of 12 bases. The CDR3 sequence is 14 residues long. CDR3 nucleotide sequence: TGTGCCAGCAGCCAAACCGCCGCGTCTTACGAGCAGTACTTC. Amino acid sequence: CASSQTAASYEQYF.

The chain is built from TRBV29-1 and TRBJ2-2, with no clear D. Germline V gene sequence: CDR1 SQVTM, CDR2 ANQGSEA. V lost 6 bases, J lost 6 bases, and 14 bases lay in between. CDR3 length: 13 amino acids. The CDR3 spells CSVETLTAGELFF. CDR3 sequence (DNA): TGCAGCGTCGAGACCCTTACGGCCGGGGAGCTGTTTTTT.

The chain combines TRBV2 with TRBJ1-2; 8 bases are a match to TRBD1. Germline lookup yields CDR1 SNHLY and CDR2 FYNNEI. The ends lost 8 bases at V and 0 bases at J; junction bases unmatched: 8. The CDR3 is made up of 15 amino acids. The CDR3 DNA reads TGTGCCAGCCGAGCAGGGGGCACTGCTAACTATGGCTACACCTTC. It encodes CASRAGGTANYGYTF.

The genes are TRBV6-5 and TRBJ2-6; D unresolved. This CDR3 is built from 13 residues. In germline, CDR1 is MNHEY, CDR2 SVGAGI. The germline V and J ends were trimmed by 4 bases and 0 bases, with 1 base remaining between them. The CDR3 reads CASSSSGANVLTF. For the CDR3, the DNA is TGTGCCAGCAGTTCCTCTGGGGCCAACGTCCTGACTTTC.

The J gene is TRBJ2-1, the V gene TRBV4-1; the D gene is possibly TRBD1 (5 bases). Germline assignment: CDR1 MGHRA and CDR2 YSYEKL. This CDR3 has 14 residues. V was clipped by 1 base and J by 5 bases, with 9 bases between them. In nucleotides, the CDR3 is TGCGCCAGCAGCCAAGGGCAGGGAAACAATGAGCAGTTCTTC. This gives the protein CASSQGQGNNEQFF.

This chain links TRBV19 with TRBJ2-1; TRBD2 aligns across 7 bases. V lost 3 bases, J lost 0 bases, and 5 bases stayed unmatched. The CDR3 is made up of 16 amino acids. Per the germline V gene, CDR1 is LNHDA and CDR2 is SQIVND (reference sequence). Here the CDR3 reads CASSMASGGSYNEQFF. As DNA, the CDR3 is TGTGCCAGTAGTATGGCTAGCGGCGGCTCCTACAATGAGCAGTTCTTC.

The chain combines TRBV30 with TRBJ1-3; D uncertain. V lost 4 bases and J lost 1, with 14 bases in between. Germline CDR1 is GTSNPN and CDR2 is SVGIG (reference sequence). The CDR3 has 15 residues. CDR3 residues: CAWNIGESSGNTIYF. The DNA of the CDR3 is TGTGCCTGGAATATCGGAGAGTCGTCTGGAAACACCATATATTTT.

The chain has TRBV11-1 and TRBJ1-1; no reliable D call. There are 13 residues in the CDR3. Germline CDR1 and CDR2: SGHAT and FQDESV (reference sequence). V was pared by 8 bases and J by 1 base, with 11 bases between. DNA for the CDR3: TGTGCCAGCTGCCAGACCGGGAACACTGAAGCTTTCTTT. This encodes CASCQTGNTEAFF.

This clone was found once. This chain joins TRBV10-3 and TRBJ1-3; 7 bases are shared with TRBD1. V gave up 5 bases and J gave up 5 bases; unmatched junction bases: 6. This CDR3 contains 14 residues. Germline V CDR1 and CDR2: ENHRY, SYGVKD. CDR3 sequence: CAISYTGVRNTIYF. In DNA, the CDR3 is TGTGCCATCAGTTACACAGGGGTGAGAAACACCATATATTTT.

This chain joins TRBV5-6 and TRBJ1-2; D ambiguous. V lost 0 bases to trimming and J lost 0 bases, with 18 bases between them. CDR3 length equals 18 residues. The germline V gene encodes CDR1 SGHDT and CDR2 YYEEEE. CDR3 residues: CASSLDRISRHANYGYTF. CDR3 nucleotide sequence: TGTGCCAGCAGCTTGGATAGGATATCGAGGCACGCTAACTATGGCTACACCTTC. Looking up the rest from reference TRBV5-6 and TRBJ1-2 gives the full variable domain: DAGVTQSPTHLIKTRGQQVTLRCSPKSGHDTVSWYQQALGQGPQFIFQYYEEEERQRGNFPDRFSGHQFPNYSSELNVNALLLGDSALYLCASSLDRISRHANYGYTFGSGTRLTVV.

The chain couples TRBV9 to TRBJ2-7; D may match TRBD1 or TRBD2 (5 bases each). Germline V gene lookup returns CDR1 SGDLS and CDR2 YYNGEE. The V and J ends lost 2 bases and 6 bases respectively, with 12 bases between them. CDR3 length: 13 residues. The CDR3 DNA reads TGTGCCAGCAGCGTGGGGGTTGTCAGCGAGCAGTACTTC. This gives the protein CASSVGVVSEQYF.

This clone has just a few counts. The chain combines TRBV25-1 with TRBJ2-2; the match to TRBD2 covers 8 bases. Germline V gene sequence: CDR1 MGHDK, CDR2 SYGVNS. CDR3 length: 17 residues. V dropped 4 bases and J dropped 6; count of bases not matched to a gene: 13. As DNA, the CDR3 is TGTGCCAGCAGTGGGGCCAGGGGTTACGGGAGGGCCGGGGAGCTGTTTTTT. It encodes CASSGARGYGRAGELFF.

As DNA, the CDR3 is TGTGCCAGCAGCTTAGGGGCAGACATGGGTGGCTACACCTTC. Protein sequence: CASSLGADMGGYTF. V usage is TRBV7-9 and J usage is TRBJ1-2; D is ambiguous. The ends were cut back, 1 base at V and 7 bases at J, with 13 bases in the middle. The CDR3 sequence is 14 residues long. Germline loops: CDR1 SEHNR, CDR2 FQNEAQ (reference sequence).

The gene calls are TRBV5-1 and TRBJ2-1; the D gene could be TRBD1 or TRBD2 (5 bases each). The V and J ends lost 6 bases and 5 bases respectively, with 15 bases between them. There are 14 residues in the CDR3. Germline V lookup: CDR1 SGHRS, CDR2 YFSETQ. The CDR3 DNA sequence: TGCGCCAGCATCAACTGGGGGAATGACAATGAGCAGTTCTTC. Residues: CASINWGNDNEQFF. Complete variable domain (other parts from reference TRBV5-1 and TRBJ2-1): KAGVTQTPRYLIKTRGQQVTLSCSPISGHRSVSWYQQTPGQGLQFLFEYFSETQRNKGNFPGRFSGRQFSNSRSEMNVSTLELGDSALYLCASINWGNDNEQFFGPGTRLTVL.

This chain joins TRBV7-2 and TRBJ2-1, with 15 bases aligning to TRBD2. The CDR3 is 17 amino acids. The germline V gene encodes CDR1 SGHTA and CDR2 FQGNSA. V lost 4 bases, J lost 9 bases, and 10 bases stayed unmatched. DNA for the CDR3: TGTGCCAGCAGCTCCGGGACTAGCGGGGGGCCCCGGCGTGAGCAGTTCTTC. This gives the protein CASSSGTSGGPRREQFF.

DNA for the CDR3: TGTGCCGGCCATCCGCAGTATTTT. Translated: CAGHPQYF. J is TRBJ2-3 and V is TRBV11-2; D uncertain. Germline CDR1 SGHAT, CDR2 FQNNGV. V was shortened by 11 bases and J by 10 bases, with 7 bases between the two germline ends. The CDR3 totals 8 residues.

V gene TRBV7-2 combines with J gene TRBJ2-7; the D gene is possibly TRBD1 (5 bases). In germline, CDR1 is SGHTA, CDR2 FQGNSA. The CDR3 spans 14 residues. Trimming took 3 bases from V and 6 from J, leaving 15 bases between them. The CDR3, as DNA: TGTGCCAGCAGCTTTGGTACAGGCTCGGTCGAGCAGTACTTC. Its translation: CASSFGTGSVEQYF.

The chain is built from TRBV9 and TRBJ2-2; 13 positions match TRBD2. Germline lookup yields CDR1 SGDLS and CDR2 YYNGEE. The CDR3 covers 19 residues. Trimming at V came to 4 bases and at J to 6 bases, leaving 15 bases not matched to a gene. CDR3 sequence: CASSQSGTGGLAGPGELFF. CDR3 bases: TGTGCCAGCAGCCAATCCGGGACAGGGGGACTAGCGGGACCCGGGGAGCTGTTTTTT.

DNA of the CDR3: TGTGCCAGCAGCCTCCAGCGGGAGGGCCTCAATGAGCAGTTCTTC. Translation: CASSLQREGLNEQFF. V gene TRBV3-1 (or the pseudogene TRBV3-2) combines with J gene TRBJ2-1, with 10 bases matching TRBD2. Germline V CDR1 and CDR2: LGHDT, YNNKEL (reference sequence). J lost 6 bases, V lost 4 bases, and 6 bases had no gene match. CDR3 length: 15 residues.

CDR3 DNA sequence: TGTGCCAGCTCTCACGTGGGACAGGCGGGGCAGCCCCAGCATTTT. Protein sequence: CASSHVGQAGQPQHF. The chain carries TRBV18 and TRBJ1-5, with 8 bases fitting TRBD1. J gave up 7 bases and V 6 bases, and 11 bases lay outside the gene matches. This CDR3 is 15 amino acids long. Germline loops: CDR1 KGHSH, CDR2 LQKENI.